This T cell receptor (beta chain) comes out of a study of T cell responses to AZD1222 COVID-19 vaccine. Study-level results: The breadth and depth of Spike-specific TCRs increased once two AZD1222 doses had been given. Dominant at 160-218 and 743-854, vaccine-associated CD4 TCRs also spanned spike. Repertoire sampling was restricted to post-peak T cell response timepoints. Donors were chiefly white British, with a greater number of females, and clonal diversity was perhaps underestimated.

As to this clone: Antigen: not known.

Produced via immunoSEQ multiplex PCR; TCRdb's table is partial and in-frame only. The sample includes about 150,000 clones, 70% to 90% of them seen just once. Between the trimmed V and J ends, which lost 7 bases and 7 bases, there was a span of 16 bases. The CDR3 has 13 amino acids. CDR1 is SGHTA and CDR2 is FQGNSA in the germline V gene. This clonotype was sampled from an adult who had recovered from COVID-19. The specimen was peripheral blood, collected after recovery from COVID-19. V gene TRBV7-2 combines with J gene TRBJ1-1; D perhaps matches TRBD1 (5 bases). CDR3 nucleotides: TGTGCCAGCAACGGCTGGCAGGGAAATGAAGCTTTCTTT. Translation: CASNGWQGNEAFF.